The sequence of this T cell receptor (beta chain) was determined in a study of liver allograft versus peripheral blood T cells. Study details: T cell receptor repertoires in transplanted livers were compared with those in recipients' peripheral blood.

TCRdb re-derived calls from the reads in MiXCR, one entry per CDR3 protein. The data hold several thousand distinct CDR3 sequences, with about 15% observed a single time. By share of the sample, this clonotype is large. Its target is unknown. V lost 3 bases to trimming and J lost 2 bases, with 7 bases between them. Germline CDR1 reads KGHSH; CDR2 reads LQKENI. The CDR3 covers 13 residues. Notes on the study in general: T cell receptor repertoires inside liver allografts reportedly differed from those in peripheral blood.

V and J are TRBV18 and TRBJ1-2; D is unresolved. The receptor's source is a human patient who had a liver transplant. T cells may partly derive from the graft donor. CDR3 nucleotide sequence: TGTGCCAGCTCACCCACGGGGAACTATGGCTACACCTTC. This translates into CASSPTGNYGYTF.